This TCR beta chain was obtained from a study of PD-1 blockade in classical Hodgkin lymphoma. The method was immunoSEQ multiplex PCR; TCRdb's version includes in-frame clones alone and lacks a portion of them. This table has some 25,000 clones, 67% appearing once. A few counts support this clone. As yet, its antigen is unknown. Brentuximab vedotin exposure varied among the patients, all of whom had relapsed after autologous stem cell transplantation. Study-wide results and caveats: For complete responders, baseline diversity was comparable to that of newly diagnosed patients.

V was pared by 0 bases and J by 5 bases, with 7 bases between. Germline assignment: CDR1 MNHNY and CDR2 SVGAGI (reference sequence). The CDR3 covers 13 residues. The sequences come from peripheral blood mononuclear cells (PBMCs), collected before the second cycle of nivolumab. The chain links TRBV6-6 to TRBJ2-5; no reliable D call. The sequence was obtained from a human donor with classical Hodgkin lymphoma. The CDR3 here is CASSYSEGETQYF. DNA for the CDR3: TGTGCCAGCAGTTACTCGGAAGGGGAGACCCAGTACTTC.